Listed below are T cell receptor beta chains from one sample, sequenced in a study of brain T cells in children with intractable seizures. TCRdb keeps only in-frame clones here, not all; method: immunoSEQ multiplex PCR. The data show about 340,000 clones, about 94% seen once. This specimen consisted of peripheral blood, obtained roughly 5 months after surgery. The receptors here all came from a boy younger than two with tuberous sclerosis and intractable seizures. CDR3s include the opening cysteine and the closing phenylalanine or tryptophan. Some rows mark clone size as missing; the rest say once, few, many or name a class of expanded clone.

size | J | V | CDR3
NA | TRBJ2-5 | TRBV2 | CASSEDLTETQYF
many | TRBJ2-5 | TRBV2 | CASSEAWTSGGALETQYF
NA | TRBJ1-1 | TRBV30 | CAWKMNTEAFF
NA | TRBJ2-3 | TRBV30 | CAWSEQGPDTQYF
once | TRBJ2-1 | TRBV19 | CASSRRAAHWPNEQFF
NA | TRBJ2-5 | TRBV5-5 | CASSLAGAGLIVGTQYF
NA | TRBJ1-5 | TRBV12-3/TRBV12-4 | CAGSSLGTRHF
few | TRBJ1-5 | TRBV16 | CASSQGHLNQPQHF
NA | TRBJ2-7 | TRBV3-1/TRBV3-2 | CASSSPGFKDEQYF
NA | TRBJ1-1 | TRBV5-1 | CASSLDGGRDTEAFF
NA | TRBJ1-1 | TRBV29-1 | CSVEPPTEPNTEAFF
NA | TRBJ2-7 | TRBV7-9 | CASSLVAGGGEEQYF
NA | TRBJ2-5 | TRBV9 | CASSVVPGRETQYF
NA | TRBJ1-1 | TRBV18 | CASSAGTGASLNTEAFF
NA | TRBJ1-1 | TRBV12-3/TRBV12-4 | CASSPENTEAFF
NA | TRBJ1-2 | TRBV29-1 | CSVEGQGNYGYTF
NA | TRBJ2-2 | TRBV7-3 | CASSSQGGRTGELFF
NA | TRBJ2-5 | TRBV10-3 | CASGDAQETQYF
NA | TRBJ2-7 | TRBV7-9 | CASSSGLAGIYEQYF
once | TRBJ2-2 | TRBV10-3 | CAISNSGRLVDTGELFF
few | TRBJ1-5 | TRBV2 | CASMSYSNQPQHF
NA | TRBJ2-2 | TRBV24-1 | CATSVASLATNTGELFF
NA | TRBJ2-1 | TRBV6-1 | CASSELAGGLIGWQFF
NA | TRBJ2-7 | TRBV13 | CASSQYYSGRIHPNEQYF
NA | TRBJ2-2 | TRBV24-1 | CATSDLPSGSNTGELFF
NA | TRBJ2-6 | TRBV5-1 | CASSLVASGANVLTF
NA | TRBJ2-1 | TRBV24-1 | CATSDSGQGNEQFF
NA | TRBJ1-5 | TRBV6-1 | CASSGPGHGSNQPQHF
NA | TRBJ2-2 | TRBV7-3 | CASSQSGTGELFF
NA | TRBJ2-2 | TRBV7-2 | CASSLAAGLRFANTGELFF
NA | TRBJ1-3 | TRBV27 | CASSPTGISGNTIYF
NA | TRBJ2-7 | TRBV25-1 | CASNALRGGEQYF
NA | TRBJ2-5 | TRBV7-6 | CASSLFGGSGETQYF
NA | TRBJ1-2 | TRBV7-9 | CASSFEGQPYGYTF
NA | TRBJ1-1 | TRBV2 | CASTDRGAYMNTEAFF
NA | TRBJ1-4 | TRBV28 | CASSLPTAGTNGKLFF
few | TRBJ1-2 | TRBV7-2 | CASSPRAF